This TCR beta chain was sequenced for a study of T cell responses to AZD1222 COVID-19 vaccine. Study-wide results and limits: White British people made up most donors, females outnumbered males, and clonal diversity was possibly underestimated.

Note on this clone: Its matching antigen is unknown.

Data came from immunoSEQ multiplex PCR; TCRdb stores just in-frame clones and leaves some out. The sample holds under 150,000 clones; under 95% are singletons and the top ten take around 5%. The CDR3 covers 13 residues. Germline V gene sequence: CDR1 MNHEY, CDR2 SVGAGI. Trimming shortened V by 11 bases and J by 2 bases, and 13 bases separated the two germline ends. The chain links TRBV6-5 to TRBJ1-5; weak D call: TRBD1 (5 bases). The sequence derives from an adult in good health. The specimen comprised peripheral blood, sampled on day 0 of AZD1222 vaccination. The CDR3 nucleotides read TGTGCCGGGGGATACCAGGGCAATCAGCCCCAGCATTTT. The encoded protein is CAGGYQGNQPQHF.